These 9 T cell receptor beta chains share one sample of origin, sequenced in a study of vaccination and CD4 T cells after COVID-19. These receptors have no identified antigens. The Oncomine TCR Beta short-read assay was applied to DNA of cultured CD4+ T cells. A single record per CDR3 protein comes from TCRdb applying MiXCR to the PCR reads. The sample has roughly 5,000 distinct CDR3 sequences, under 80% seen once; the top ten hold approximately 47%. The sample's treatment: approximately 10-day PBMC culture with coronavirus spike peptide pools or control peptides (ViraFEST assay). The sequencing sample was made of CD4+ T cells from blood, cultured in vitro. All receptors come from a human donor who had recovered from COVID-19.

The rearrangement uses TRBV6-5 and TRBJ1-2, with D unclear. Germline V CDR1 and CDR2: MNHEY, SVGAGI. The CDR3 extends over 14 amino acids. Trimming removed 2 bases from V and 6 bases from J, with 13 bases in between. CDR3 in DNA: TGTGCCAGCAGTTACAATAGAAATACCGATGGCTACACCTTC. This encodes CASSYNRNTDGYTF.

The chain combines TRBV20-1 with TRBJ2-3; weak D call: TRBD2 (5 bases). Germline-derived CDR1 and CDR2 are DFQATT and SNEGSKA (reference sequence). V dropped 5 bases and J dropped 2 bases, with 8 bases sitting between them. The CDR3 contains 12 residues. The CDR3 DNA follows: TGCAGTGCTGAAGCGGACACAGATACGCAGTATTTT. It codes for CSAEADTDTQYF.

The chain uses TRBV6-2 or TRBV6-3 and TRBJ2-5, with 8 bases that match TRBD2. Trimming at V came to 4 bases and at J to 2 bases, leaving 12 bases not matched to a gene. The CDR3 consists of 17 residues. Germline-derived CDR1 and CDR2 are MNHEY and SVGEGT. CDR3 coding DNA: TGTGCCAGCAGTTGGGGCCTGAGTAGCGGGGATCAAGAGACCCAGTACTTC. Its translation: CASSWGLSSGDQETQYF.

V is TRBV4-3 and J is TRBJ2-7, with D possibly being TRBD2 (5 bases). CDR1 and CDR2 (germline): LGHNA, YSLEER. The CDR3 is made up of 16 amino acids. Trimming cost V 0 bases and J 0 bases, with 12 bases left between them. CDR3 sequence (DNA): TGCGCCAGCAGCCAAGATCGAGGGTCATACTCCTACGAGCAGTACTTC. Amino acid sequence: CASSQDRGSYSYEQYF.

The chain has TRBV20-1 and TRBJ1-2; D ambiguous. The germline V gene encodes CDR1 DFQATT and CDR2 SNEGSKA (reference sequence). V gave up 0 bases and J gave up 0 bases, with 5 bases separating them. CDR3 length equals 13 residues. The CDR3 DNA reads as TGCAGTGCTAGAGATCCTACTAACTATGGCTACACCTTC. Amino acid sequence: CSARDPTNYGYTF.

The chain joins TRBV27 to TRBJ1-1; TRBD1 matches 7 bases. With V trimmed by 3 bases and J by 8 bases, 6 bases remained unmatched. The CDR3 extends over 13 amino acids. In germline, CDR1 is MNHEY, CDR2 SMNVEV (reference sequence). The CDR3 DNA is TGTGCCAGCAGTTTGGTTAGGGGGCTGGAAGCTTTCTTT. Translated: CASSLVRGLEAFF.

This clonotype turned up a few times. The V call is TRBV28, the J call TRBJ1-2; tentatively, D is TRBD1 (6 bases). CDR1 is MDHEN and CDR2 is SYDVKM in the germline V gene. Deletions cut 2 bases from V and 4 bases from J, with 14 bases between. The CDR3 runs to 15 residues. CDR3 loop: CASSLVAGDPYGYTF. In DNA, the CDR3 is TGTGCCAGCAGTTTAGTGGCAGGGGACCCCTATGGCTACACCTTC.

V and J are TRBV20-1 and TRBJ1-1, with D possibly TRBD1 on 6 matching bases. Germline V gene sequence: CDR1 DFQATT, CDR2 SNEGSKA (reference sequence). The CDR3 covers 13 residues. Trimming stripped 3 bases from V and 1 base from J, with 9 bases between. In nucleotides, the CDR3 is TGCAGTGCTAGGGAACAGGGGAACACTGAAGCTTTCTTT. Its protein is CSAREQGNTEAFF.

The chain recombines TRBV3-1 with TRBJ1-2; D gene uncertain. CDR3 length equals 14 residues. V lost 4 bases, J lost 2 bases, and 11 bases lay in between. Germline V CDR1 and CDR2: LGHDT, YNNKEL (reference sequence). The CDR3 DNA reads TGTGCCAGCAGCCCTGACGGGTGGAACTATGGCTACACCTTC. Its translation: CASSPDGWNYGYTF.